This TCR beta chain was recovered during a study of cytomegalovirus exposure and HLA in healthy donors. V was pared by 3 bases and J by 5 bases, with 5 bases of the junction left unmatched. This CDR3 spans 16 amino acids. Germline V gives CDR1 MDHEN, CDR2 SYDVKM. General study points: V- and J-gene trimming of TCR beta was linked (in a later analysis) to a missense DCLRE1C variant. Analyzed later, association rates of TCRs varied across HLA loci, with DRB1 most and HLA-C fewest. The majority of CMV-associated TCR beta chains were reported as apparently HLA-restricted in a later analysis.

The PCR made use of 60 Vbeta and 13 Jbeta primers. Produced via immunoSEQ multiplex PCR; TCRdb's table is partial and in-frame only. The table includes fewer than 60,000 clones, 70% to 85% detected once. Details on this clone: Its antigen is unknown.

The rearrangement joins TRBV28 to TRBJ1-5, with 12 nucleotides matching TRBD1. The source is a man aged 50 to 59 in good health and CMV-seronegative. The sample was PBMCs. The CDR3 DNA sequence: TGTGCCAGCAGTTTGTCCGGGACAGGGGGCGATCAGCCCCAGCATTTT. As protein: CASSLSGTGGDQPQHF.